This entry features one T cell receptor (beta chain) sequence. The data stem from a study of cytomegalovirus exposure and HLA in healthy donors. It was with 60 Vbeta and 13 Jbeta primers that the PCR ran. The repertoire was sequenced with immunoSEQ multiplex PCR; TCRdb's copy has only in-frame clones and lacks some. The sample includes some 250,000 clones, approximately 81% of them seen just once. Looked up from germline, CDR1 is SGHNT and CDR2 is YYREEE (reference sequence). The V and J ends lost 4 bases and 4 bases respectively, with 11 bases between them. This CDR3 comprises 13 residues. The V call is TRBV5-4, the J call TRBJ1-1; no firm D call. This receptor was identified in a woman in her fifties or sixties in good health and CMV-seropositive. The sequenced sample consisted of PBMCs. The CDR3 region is CASSRMSGTEAFF. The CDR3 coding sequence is TGTGCCAGCAGCCGTATGAGCGGCACTGAAGCTTTCTTT.